A single count supports the clone carrying this T cell receptor (beta chain). Generated by immunoSEQ multiplex PCR, the TCRdb table keeps only in-frame clones and is missing some. Here the sample spans 210,000 or so clones, around 83% being singletons. The CDR3 extends over 19 amino acids. Germline V gives CDR1 SGDLS, CDR2 YYNGEE. V was pared by 0 bases and J by 1 base, with 10 bases of the junction left unmatched. These data belong to a study of blood T cell repertoires in COVID-19. Study-wide background: PBMCs, B-cell-depleted T cells, or T cells provided the cDNA or gDNA that made up the material.

The clonotype originates from a man between 50 and 59 years old with active or convalescent COVID-19. The V gene is TRBV9, the J gene TRBJ2-6; 7 nucleotides agree with TRBD1. Sequencing was done on a sample of peripheral blood. CDR3 loop: CASSVVGGGYGSGANVLTF. CDR3 DNA: TGTGCCAGCAGCGTAGTAGGGGGCGGCTACGGTTCTGGGGCCAACGTCCTGACTTTC. The entire variable domain, with the rest obtained from reference TRBV9 and TRBJ2-6, is as follows: DSGVTQTPKHLITATGQRVTLRCSPRSGDLSVYWYQQSLDQGLQFLIQYYNGEERAKGNILERFSAQQFPDLHSELNLSSLELGDSALYFCASSVVGGGYGSGANVLTFGAGSRLTVL.